A single sample is the source of the 29 T cell receptor beta chains below, sequenced in a study of PD-L1 blockade in urothelial cancer. Described time point: peripheral blood 6 weeks after treatment start. Profiled with immunoSEQ multiplex PCR; TCRdb holds only in-frame clones, not every one. Altogether some 120,000 clones are present, around 89% being singletons, with the ten largest covering 1.7%. The sequencing here drew on PBMCs, taken around atezolizumab (anti-PD-L1) treatment. These receptors all stem from a man in his fifties or sixties with urothelial cancer.

This rearrangement joins TRBV7-9 to TRBJ1-1, with D unclear. The CDR3 is 12 residues long. Per the germline V gene, CDR1 is SEHNR and CDR2 is FQNEAQ (reference sequence). V gave up 6 bases and J gave up 1 base, with 6 bases separating them. The CDR3 DNA sequence: TGTGCCAGCAGTCCTCGGAACACTGAAGCTTTCTTT. It translates to CASSPRNTEAFF.

The genes are TRBV10-3 and TRBJ1-3; 8 bases map to TRBD1. The J segment lost 4 bases and the V segment lost 7 bases, leaving 9 bases of the junction unmatched. Germline V gives CDR1 ENHRY, CDR2 SYGVKD. The CDR3 consists of 15 residues. The CDR3 loop is CAINDRGSRGNTIYF. As DNA, the CDR3 is TGTGCCATCAACGACAGGGGCTCCCGGGGAAACACCATATATTTT.

This clone showed up just once. J is TRBJ2-7 and V is TRBV18; 7 nucleotides line up with TRBD1. V lost 0 bases and J lost 7; bases outside the gene matches: 12. The CDR3 covers 16 residues. Germline values: CDR1 KGHSH, CDR2 LQKENI. Here the CDR3 reads CASSPPLGQTSEEQYF. In DNA, the CDR3 is TGTGCCAGCTCACCACCTCTGGGACAGACATCGGAGGAGCAGTACTTC.

The rearrangement uses TRBV11-3 and TRBJ2-7, with 9 bases that match TRBD1. The CDR3 length is 15 residues. The V and J ends lost 5 bases and 4 bases, in that order; junction bases with no gene match: 9. Looked up from germline, CDR1 is SGHNT and CDR2 is YENEEA. The CDR3 region has the DNA TGTGCCAGCAGCACCGGGACAGGGAATCAGTACGAGCAGTACTTC. Its translation is CASSTGTGNQYEQYF.

The V and J genes are TRBV27 and TRBJ2-7, with D tentatively TRBD1 (5 bases). The CDR3 runs to 12 residues. The ends were cut back, 2 bases at V and 6 bases at J, with 8 bases in the middle. Germline CDR1 is MNHEY and CDR2 is SMNVEV (reference sequence). CDR3 sequence: CASSLPGREQYF. The DNA of the CDR3 is TGTGCCAGCAGTTTACCAGGGCGCGAGCAGTACTTC.

The genes are TRBV7-9 and TRBJ2-7, with 9 bases identical to TRBD2. The germline V gene encodes CDR1 SEHNR and CDR2 FQNEAQ (reference sequence). The CDR3 has 15 amino acids. V shed 4 bases and J 7 bases; nucleotides not matched to a gene: 11. The CDR3 reads CASSSTSGSANEQYF. The DNA for the CDR3 is TGTGCCAGCAGCTCGACTAGCGGCAGCGCTAATGAGCAGTACTTC. Full variable domain (rest looked up from reference TRBV7-9 and TRBJ2-7): DTGVSQNPRHKITKRGQNVTFRCDPISEHNRLYWYRQTLGQGPEFLTYFQNEAQLEKSRLLSDRFSAERPKGSFSTLEIQRTEQGDSAMYLCASSSTSGSANEQYFGPGTRLTVT.

This chain connects TRBV30 to TRBJ1-4; the D is unclear. The CDR3 is 14 amino acids. The germline V and J ends were trimmed by 0 bases and 0 bases, with 5 bases remaining between them. Germline V CDR1 and CDR2: GTSNPN, SVGIG (reference sequence). The CDR3 bases are TGTGCCTGGAGTGTACTCGCAACTAATGAAAAACTGTTTTTT. Protein product: CAWSVLATNEKLFF.

The genes are TRBV5-1 and TRBJ2-7; 8 bases are shared with TRBD1. The V gene end was trimmed by 3 bases and the J gene end by 11 bases; junction bases not matched to a gene: 13. CDR1 SGHRS and CDR2 YFSETQ come from the germline V gene. The CDR3 spans 14 residues. Here the CDR3 DNA reads TGCGCCAGCAGCTCGACAGGGGTCTACGAAAGGAAGTACTTC. The encoded protein is CASSSTGVYERKYF.

The chain joins TRBV7-3 to TRBJ2-5, with 8 bases identical to TRBD1. The V segment lost 3 bases and the J segment 2 bases; nucleotides outside the gene matches: 2. This CDR3 spans 14 amino acids. Germline loops: CDR1 SGHTA, CDR2 FQGTGA. DNA for the CDR3: TGTGCCAGCAGCTTGGACAGGGCTCAAGAGACCCAGTACTTC. Translating gives CASSLDRAQETQYF.

This clone appeared a single time. This chain links TRBV29-1 with TRBJ2-1, with 10 bases that match TRBD2. The junction had 7 bases not matched to a gene; V was cut back by 6 bases and J by 8 bases. The CDR3 runs to 13 residues. Germline V CDR1 and CDR2: SQVTM, ANQGSEA. As DNA, the CDR3 is TGCAGCGTGGAGCGGGAGGGCCGCTATGAGCAGTTCTTC. Its translation is CSVEREGRYEQFF.

This chain joins TRBV2 and TRBJ2-3; D gene unclear. This CDR3 is 11 amino acids long. Trimming removed 7 bases at V and 5 bases at J, with 7 bases between. Looked up from germline, CDR1 is SNHLY and CDR2 is FYNNEI. CDR3 in DNA: TGTGCCAGCAACCCGGTAGATACGCAGTATTTT. Protein sequence: CASNPVDTQYF.

Only one count was recorded for this clone. The rearrangement uses TRBV5-1 and TRBJ2-5; the match to TRBD2 covers 8 bases. The CDR3 loop spans 16 amino acids. Germline values: CDR1 SGHRS, CDR2 YFSETQ. J lost 4 bases, V lost 4 bases, and 12 bases had no gene match. In DNA, the CDR3 is TGCGCCAGCAGCCCGGGGGGGCGATCGGACCCAGAGACCCAGTACTTC. Amino acids: CASSPGGRSDPETQYF. Drawing the rest from reference TRBV5-1 and TRBJ2-5, the complete variable domain is KAGVTQTPRYLIKTRGQQVTLSCSPISGHRSVSWYQQTPGQGLQFLFEYFSETQRNKGNFPGRFSGRQFSNSRSEMNVSTLELGDSALYLCASSPGGRSDPETQYFGPGTRLLVL.

The rearrangement joins TRBV5-1 to TRBJ2-3; D possibly corresponds to TRBD2 (5 bases). With 0 bases removed from V and 0 bases from J, the gap between germline ends came to 5 bases. This CDR3 is built from 14 residues. In germline, CDR1 is SGHRS, CDR2 YFSETQ. CDR3 nucleotide sequence: TGCGCCAGCAGCTTGGAGCGGAGCACAGATACGCAGTATTTT. Translated, it gives CASSLERSTDTQYF.

This chain connects TRBV29-1 to TRBJ2-7, with 10 bases identical to TRBD2. Trimming at V came to 4 bases and at J to 0 bases, leaving 3 bases not matched to a gene. Germline V lookup: CDR1 SQVTM, CDR2 ANQGSEA. The CDR3 contains 14 residues. CDR3 loop: CSVVASGSSYEQYF. As DNA, the CDR3 is TGCAGCGTTGTAGCTAGCGGGAGCTCCTACGAGCAGTACTTC.

This rearrangement joins TRBV28 to TRBJ1-3, with TRBD1 as a possible D gene (6 bases). Germline-derived CDR1 and CDR2 are MDHEN and SYDVKM. The CDR3 has 15 amino acids. The V end was cut by 6 bases, the J end by 4 bases, with 16 bases between. In nucleotides, the CDR3 is TGTGCCAGCAGCCGAGGGGGTCAGAGCGGAAACACCATATATTTT. Translation gives CASSRGGQSGNTIYF. The full variable domain, in which reference TRBV28 and TRBJ1-3 provide the parts outside the CDR3, is DVKVTQSSRYLVKRTGEKVFLECVQDMDHENMFWYRQDPGLGLRLIYFSYDVKMKEKGDIPEGYSVSREKKERFSLILESASTNQTSMYLCASSRGGQSGNTIYFGEGSWLTVV.

J is TRBJ1-2 and V is TRBV7-8, with a tentative D call TRBD1 (6 bases). Deletions cut 3 bases from V and 1 base from J, with 9 bases between. Germline loops: CDR1 SGHVS, CDR2 FQNEAQ. The CDR3 has 14 amino acids. This CDR3 reads CASSLGHLNYGYTF. DNA of the CDR3: TGTGCCAGCAGCTTGGGACATCTTAACTATGGCTACACCTTC.

This rearrangement joins TRBV28 to TRBJ1-2, with TRBD1 matching 7 bases. V lost 7 bases and J lost 4; bases outside the gene matches: 6. The CDR3 is 13 amino acids. Germline assignment: CDR1 MDHEN and CDR2 SYDVKM. CDR3: CASNLGQVYGYTF. The CDR3 coding sequence is TGTGCCAGCAACCTAGGACAGGTCTATGGCTACACCTTC.

The chain joins TRBV5-4 to TRBJ2-3, with D unresolved. V was trimmed by 1 base and J by 1 base, leaving 7 bases between them. The CDR3 consists of 14 residues. CDR1 is SGHNT, CDR2 YYREEE, per germline (reference sequence). CDR3 amino acids: CASSLIQGTDTQYF. In DNA form, the CDR3 reads TGTGCCAGCAGCTTGATCCAGGGCACAGATACGCAGTATTTT.

The chain uses TRBV18 and TRBJ1-1; D might be TRBD1 (6 bases). Germline lookup yields CDR1 KGHSH and CDR2 LQKENI. CDR3 length: 15 amino acids. The ends were cut back, 6 bases at V and 0 bases at J, with 14 bases in the middle. CDR3 sequence: CASSRKQGLNTEAFF. The DNA for the CDR3 is TGTGCCAGCTCGCGCAAACAGGGCTTGAACACTGAAGCTTTCTTT.

The chain couples TRBV29-1 to TRBJ2-1, with TRBD1 identical over 11 bases. This CDR3 region has 15 residues. CDR1 and CDR2 from the germline V gene are SQVTM and ANQGSEA. J was trimmed by 5 bases and V by 5 bases; bases with no gene match: 8. The CDR3 spells CSVYTGQGAHNEQFF. CDR3 nucleotide sequence: TGCAGCGTTTATACAGGACAGGGGGCCCACAATGAGCAGTTCTTC.

The chain joins TRBV7-9 to TRBJ1-3, with D unresolved. Germline CDR1 and CDR2: SEHNR and FQNEAQ (reference sequence). CDR3 length equals 13 residues. V was shortened by 1 base and J by 4 bases, with 5 bases between the two germline ends. CDR3 in DNA: TGTGCCAGCAGCTTAGGGCCGGGAAACACCATATATTTT. It is translated as CASSLGPGNTIYF.

The chain is built from TRBV7-7 and TRBJ2-1; TRBD2 matches at 9 bases. V was pared by 1 base and J by 9 bases, with 10 bases of the junction left unmatched. The CDR3 has 16 amino acids. In germline, CDR1 is SSHAT, CDR2 FNYEAQ (reference sequence). The CDR3 nucleotides are TGTGCCAGCAGCTTAGTAGGCGGGGGGGCTGACACTGAGCAGTTCTTC. Amino acid sequence: CASSLVGGGADTEQFF. Looking up the rest from reference TRBV7-7 and TRBJ2-1 gives the full variable domain: GAGVSQSPRYKVTKRGQDVTLRCDPISSHATLYWYQQALGQGPEFLTYFNYEAQPDKSGLPSDRFSAERPEGSISTLTIQRTEQRDSAMYRCASSLVGGGADTEQFFGPGTRLTVL.

The rearrangement joins TRBV6-5 to TRBJ2-1; 9 bases match TRBD1. This CDR3 is 15 amino acids long. Germline V gene data show CDR1 as MNHEY and CDR2 as SVGAGI. Unmatched junction bases numbered 11, after V lost 6 bases and J lost 8 bases. The DNA of the CDR3 is TGTGCCAGCAGGCCCGCCGGGACAGGGTTATATGAGCAGTTCTTC. It yields the protein CASRPAGTGLYEQFF.

The J gene is TRBJ2-2, the V gene TRBV5-1, with TRBD1 identical over 8 bases. Losses at the gene ends were 0 bases for V and 5 bases for J; bases not matched to a gene: 3. There are 15 residues in the CDR3. From germline, CDR1 is SGHRS and CDR2 YFSETQ. The DNA for the CDR3 is TGCGCCAGCAGCTTGGTAACAGGGGGGACCGGGGAGCTGTTTTTT. Residues: CASSLVTGGTGELFF. Complete variable domain (other parts from reference TRBV5-1 and TRBJ2-2): KAGVTQTPRYLIKTRGQQVTLSCSPISGHRSVSWYQQTPGQGLQFLFEYFSETQRNKGNFPGRFSGRQFSNSRSEMNVSTLELGDSALYLCASSLVTGGTGELFFGEGSRLTVL.

This chain joins TRBV5-1 and TRBJ2-1; 14 bases map to TRBD2. The V gene's germline CDR1 is SGHRS and CDR2 YFSETQ. CDR3 length: 21 residues. V trimming: 4 bases; J trimming: 7 bases; junction bases outside the gene matches: 22. The CDR3: CASSPAGGGGQWTSGRNEQFF. The CDR3 DNA reads as TGCGCCAGCAGCCCCGCGGGGGGGGGCGGGCAGTGGACTAGCGGGAGGAATGAGCAGTTCTTC.

The chain uses TRBV11-2 and TRBJ2-3, with D unclear. V lost 0 bases and J 6 bases, leaving 10 bases between the germline ends. This CDR3 region has 14 residues. In germline, CDR1 is SGHAT, CDR2 FQNNGV. The CDR3 DNA follows: TGTGCCAGCAGCTTAGATCATTACATGGATACGCAGTATTTT. Protein product: CASSLDHYMDTQYF. Filled out from reference TRBV11-2 and TRBJ2-3, the complete variable domain reads EAGVAQSPRYKIIEKRQSVAFWCNPISGHATLYWYQQILGQGPKLLIQFQNNGVVDDSQLPKDRFSAERLKGVDSTLKIQPAKLEDSAVYLCASSLDHYMDTQYFGPGTRLTVL.

About this clone itself: At one boundary the junction diverges from the germline segment, which might be a read error. The rearrangement joins TRBV28 to TRBJ2-2; TRBD1 matches 12 bases. The CDR3 length is 15 residues. The V gene's germline CDR1 is MDHEN and CDR2 SYDVKM. The CDR3 protein is CASSRAGTGGEVFVF. CDR3 in DNA: TGTGCCAGCAGTCGCGCCGGGACAGGGGGCGAGGTATTTGTTTTT.

V gene TRBV6-5 combines with J gene TRBJ1-3, with D unclear. The V gene lost 0 bases and the J gene lost 3 bases, with 9 bases spanning the gap. The V gene's germline CDR1 is MNHEY and CDR2 SVGAGI. The CDR3 has 15 residues. The CDR3 is CASSYSTGIGNTIYF. CDR3 in DNA: TGTGCCAGCAGTTACTCTACGGGTATTGGAAACACCATATATTTT.

This chain connects TRBV5-6 to TRBJ1-2; no clear D. CDR1 and CDR2 (germline): SGHDT, YYEEEE. The CDR3 is made up of 13 amino acids. Trimming shortened V by 3 bases and J by 10 bases, and 16 bases separated the two germline ends. CDR3 protein: CASSSPPRHHYTF. CDR3 sequence (DNA): TGTGCCAGCAGCTCCCCTCCCCGACATCACTACACCTTC.